The 21 T cell receptor beta chains given below trace back to one sample, sequenced in a study of cytomegalovirus exposure and HLA in healthy donors (TCRdb year 2017). Libraries were prepared through the immunoSEQ multiplex PCR assay. For the multiplex PCR, a mixture combining 60 forward primers for TCR Vbeta segments and 13 reverse primers for TCR Jbeta segments was used. In TCRdb, the immuneACCESS table is reduced to in-frame sequences with V and J assigned. These tables do not hold every clone; where another copy was compared, an unresolved V gene accounts for under half, and the others remain unexplained. The sample table records over 200,000 clones; roughly 79% of these occur just once. The leading ten clones occupy about 0.58% of the sample. Sequencing was carried out using PBMCs. The receptors come from a woman aged 40-49 years in good health and CMV-seronegative.

The rearrangement links TRBV7-3 to TRBJ1-2; 9 bases fit TRBD1. There are 15 residues in the CDR3. CDR1 is SGHTA, CDR2 FQGTGA, per germline. Unmatched junction bases numbered 4, after V lost 1 base and J lost 4 bases. Written as DNA, the CDR3 is TGTGCCAGCAGCTTAAACAGGACAGGGGTCTATGGCTACACCTTC. Translating it yields CASSLNRTGVYGYTF.

This chain connects TRBV6-5 to TRBJ1-2, with D maybe TRBD1 (6 bases). V was pared by 7 bases and J by 4 bases, with 13 bases between. Germline assignment: CDR1 MNHEY and CDR2 SVGAGI. This CDR3 comprises 13 residues. The CDR3 here is CASTQGSLYGYTF. In nucleotides, the CDR3 is TGTGCCAGCACCCAGGGGTCCCTCTATGGCTACACCTTC.

The genes are TRBV9 and TRBJ2-7, with D possibly TRBD1 on 6 matching bases. Germline values: CDR1 SGDLS, CDR2 YYNGEE. The CDR3 totals 15 residues. The V gene lost 4 bases and the J gene lost 2 bases, with 16 bases spanning the gap. CDR3 protein: CASSPYWGPTYEQYF. The CDR3 region has the DNA TGTGCCAGCAGCCCTTACTGGGGGCCCACCTACGAGCAGTACTTC.

The J gene is TRBJ1-5, the V gene TRBV4-2; possibly TRBD1 for D (5 bases). This CDR3 has 16 amino acids. Trimming took off 5 bases at V and 4 bases at J, with 18 bases between the two ends. Germline V gene data show CDR1 as LGHNA and CDR2 as YNFKEQ. CDR3 DNA sequence: TGTGCCAGCAGCTCGCACCTGGGACTGAGTAATCAGCCCCAGCATTTT. Encoded protein: CASSSHLGLSNQPQHF.

V and J are TRBV5-6 and TRBJ2-5; 8 bases agree with TRBD1. Germline V gene data show CDR1 as SGHDT and CDR2 as YYEEEE. The V and J ends lost 4 bases and 5 bases, in that order; junction bases with no gene match: 10. The CDR3 sequence is 15 residues long. The CDR3: CASSDTGQGRETQYF. The CDR3 nucleotides read TGTGCCAGCAGCGACACCGGACAGGGCCGGGAGACCCAGTACTTC.

This clone appeared a few times. CDR3 sequence reads: CASSFSGGAQETQYF. The CDR3 DNA follows: TGCGCCAGCAGCTTTTCGGGGGGGGCCCAAGAGACCCAGTACTTC. The V call is TRBV5-1, the J call TRBJ2-5; TRBD2 matches 8 bases. This CDR3 is 15 amino acids long. V lost 2 bases and J lost 1; bases outside the gene matches: 4. Germline CDR1 SGHRS, CDR2 YFSETQ. The whole variable domain, remainder taken from reference TRBV5-1 and TRBJ2-5, is KAGVTQTPRYLIKTRGQQVTLSCSPISGHRSVSWYQQTPGQGLQFLFEYFSETQRNKGNFPGRFSGRQFSNSRSEMNVSTLELGDSALYLCASSFSGGAQETQYFGPGTRLLVL.

The chain recombines TRBV21-1 with TRBJ1-5. TRBV21-1 is deemed a pseudogene. The CDR3 is 12 residues long. This chain's CDR3 is CASSYTDQPQHF. The CDR3 DNA reads TGTGCCAGCAGCTATACTGATCAGCCCCAGCATTTT.

The CDR3 sequence is CASGDRGPADTQYF. CDR3 in DNA: TGTGCCAGCGGAGACAGGGGGCCGGCAGATACGCAGTATTTT. The V gene is TRBV7-2, the J gene TRBJ2-3, with 10 bases lining up with TRBD1. V lost 8 bases and J lost 4; bases outside the gene matches: 6. CDR1 SGHTA and CDR2 FQGNSA come from the germline V gene. The CDR3 extends over 14 amino acids.

J is TRBJ1-2 and V is TRBV6-5; 7 bases map to TRBD1. The CDR3 length is 14 residues. The trim removed 5 bases at V and 4 bases at J, leaving 7 bases unmatched. CDR1 MNHEY and CDR2 SVGAGI come from the germline V gene. The CDR3 loop reads CASSTGQNLYGYTF. CDR3 bases: TGTGCCAGCAGTACGGGACAGAACCTCTATGGCTACACCTTC.

The chain carries TRBV11-3 and TRBJ1-1, with TRBD1 matching over 8 bases. CDR1 is SGHNT and CDR2 is YENEEA in the germline V gene. V lost 1 base to trimming and J lost 5 bases; unmatched junction nucleotides: 9. The CDR3 sequence is 16 residues long. CDR3 nucleotide sequence: TGTGCCAGCAGCTTAGGGGGGGGACAGGCAAAAACTGAAGCTTTCTTT. It translates to CASSLGGGQAKTEAFF.

The chain recombines TRBV27 with TRBJ2-1, with D possibly being TRBD1 (6 bases). The germline gives CDR1 MNHEY, CDR2 SMNVEV (reference sequence). This CDR3 comprises 14 residues. Trimming took 1 base from V and 6 from J, leaving 10 bases between them. Here the CDR3 reads CASSLYRAGNEQFF. In nucleotides, the CDR3 is TGTGCCAGCAGTTTATACAGGGCCGGCAATGAGCAGTTCTTC.

V usage is TRBV14 and J usage is TRBJ1-2; D perhaps matches TRBD1 (6 bases). The CDR3 extends over 13 amino acids. Deletions cut 4 bases from V and 2 bases from J, with 8 bases between. CDR1 is SGHDN and CDR2 is FVKESK in the germline V gene. The CDR3, as DNA: TGTGCCAGCAGCCGGACAGCCAACTATGGCTACACCTTC. Its translation is CASSRTANYGYTF.

The chain is built from TRBV5-5 and TRBJ1-1; 9 nucleotides match TRBD1. Germline V CDR1 and CDR2: SGHKS, YYEKEE (reference sequence). The trim removed 4 bases at V and 4 bases at J, leaving 5 bases unmatched. The CDR3 runs to 14 residues. CDR3 nucleotides: TGTGCCAGCAGCACTATGGACAGGGGCACTGAAGCTTTCTTT. Translation: CASSTMDRGTEAFF.

The DNA for the CDR3 is TGTGCCTGGAGTCCCGCCGCGGGCACTGAAGCTTTCTTT. Protein: CAWSPAAGTEAFF. The rearrangement links TRBV30 to TRBJ1-1; D is undetermined. Trimming left V 2 bases short and J 4 bases short, with 11 bases between. CDR1 and CDR2 (germline): GTSNPN, SVGIG (reference sequence). CDR3 length equals 13 residues.

This chain links TRBV19 with TRBJ1-5, with TRBD1 matching 7 bases. Trimming cost V 5 bases and J 7 bases; bases outside gene matches: 5. The CDR3 spans 13 residues. Germline V gene data show CDR1 as LNHDA and CDR2 as SQIVND (reference sequence). CDR3 amino acids: CASSVGQRQPQHF. In nucleotides, the CDR3 is TGTGCCAGTAGTGTGGGACAGCGACAGCCCCAGCATTTT.

This chain joins TRBV9 and TRBJ1-1; no firm D call. V lost 3 bases to trimming and J lost 0 bases, with 12 bases between them. CDR1 is SGDLS and CDR2 is YYNGEE in the germline V gene. The CDR3 is 15 residues long. The CDR3 spells CASSGLAQMNTEAFF. CDR3 DNA: TGTGCCAGCAGCGGGTTAGCTCAGATGAACACTGAAGCTTTCTTT.

This chain joins TRBV5-6 and TRBJ2-5, with 7 bases identical to TRBD2. The better agreement between TRBJ2-7 and the DNA end casts doubt on the J call. Germline CDR1 is SGHDT and CDR2 is YYEEEE. The CDR3 length is 15 residues. The CDR3 sequence is CASSFRGVGAYEQYF. DNA of the CDR3: TGTGCCAGCAGCTTCCGGGGGGTAGGTGCCTACGAGCAGTACTTC.

This clone was seen only a few times. This chain uses TRBV6-5 with TRBJ2-6; D is uncertain. CDR3 size: 14 residues. Germline V gives CDR1 MNHEY, CDR2 SVGAGI. Trimming removed 4 bases at V and 0 bases at J, with 4 bases between. The CDR3 here is CASSSNSGANVLTF. The CDR3 region has the DNA TGTGCCAGCAGTTCAAACTCTGGGGCCAACGTCCTGACTTTC.

This sequence joins TRBV10-3 and TRBJ1-5; 8 positions agree with TRBD1. Germline CDR1 reads ENHRY; CDR2 reads SYGVKD. Unmatched junction bases numbered 10, after V lost 11 bases and J lost 4 bases. The CDR3 loop spans 14 amino acids. As DNA, the CDR3 is TGTGCCGCCGATACAGGGGGAAGGAATCAGCCCCAGCATTTT. Translated: CAADTGGRNQPQHF.

CDR3 DNA sequence: TGCGCCAGCAGCTTGGGGAGCCGCGCTTTGGCAGATCCCTATGGCTACACCTTC. This translates into CASSLGSRALADPYGYTF. V is TRBV5-1 and J is TRBJ1-2; no clear D. V was shortened by 0 bases and J by 4 bases, with 22 bases between the two germline ends. From germline, CDR1 is SGHRS and CDR2 YFSETQ. The CDR3 loop spans 18 amino acids.

The chain recombines TRBV28 with TRBJ2-7, with 7 bases that match TRBD1. The CDR3 has 14 residues. Germline trimming cut 5 bases from V and 2 bases from J; bases unmatched to any gene: 6. The germline V gene has CDR1 MDHEN and CDR2 SYDVKM. CDR3 sequence: CASSARDSTYEQYF. The CDR3 DNA sequence: TGTGCCAGCAGTGCCCGGGACAGTACCTACGAGCAGTACTTC.